This is a list of T cell receptor beta chains from one sample in a study of T cell responses to AZD1222 COVID-19 vaccine. Assay used: immunoSEQ multiplex PCR; TCRdb lists only in-frame clones, some missing. Of approximately 140,000 clones listed, nearly 95% are singletons. Specimen: peripheral blood, collected on day 0 of AZD1222 vaccination. These receptors all come from an adult in good health. Each CDR3 is given with its conserved first and last residue. The D gene is left open where the match is weak. Size is omitted from some rows. Given values are once, few, many or a class for expanded clones.

clone size | J gene | V gene | D gene | CDR3 protein | CDR3 DNA
NA | TRBJ2-3 | TRBV6-5 | NA | CASSPGGTDTQYF | TGTGCCAGCAGTCCGGGGGGCACAGATACGCAGTATTTT
NA | TRBJ2-7 | TRBV6-2/TRBV6-3 | TRBD2 | CASSIATSGIRCF | TGTGCCAGCAGCATCGCGACTAGCGGGATAAGGTGCTTC
NA | TRBJ2-1 | TRBV27 | NA | CASSLWLSSYNEQFF | TGTGCCAGCAGTTTATGGCTGAGCTCCTACAATGAGCAGTTCTTC
NA | TRBJ2-3 | TRBV5-4 | TRBD2 | CASSFGGLELTDTQYF | TGTGCCAGCAGCTTCGGTGGACTAGAATTAACAGATACGCAGTATTTT
NA | TRBJ2-4 | TRBV7-9 | NA | CASSLALGQSNIQYF | TGTGCCAGCAGCTTAGCATTGGGACAATCGAACATTCAGTACTTC
once | TRBJ1-5 | TRBV28 | TRBD1 | CASSLAGQLNQPQHF | TGTGCCAGCAGTTTGGCGGGACAGTTAAATCAGCCCCAGCATTTT
NA | TRBJ1-1 | TRBV5-4 | NA | CASSLAGRDTEAFF | TGTGCCAGCAGCTTGGCAGGGAGGGACACTGAAGCTTTCTTT
NA | TRBJ1-1 | TRBV5-1 | NA | CASSWQGGNEAFF | TGCGCCAGCAGCTGGCAGGGAGGAAATGAAGCTTTCTTT
NA | TRBJ1-5 | TRBV19 | NA | CASSMPSGTGSQPQHF | TGTGCCAGTAGTATGCCTTCCGGGACCGGATCTCAGCCCCAGCATTTT
NA | TRBJ1-3 | TRBV7-9 | NA | CASTRRGPSGNTIYF | TGTGCCAGCACCCGGAGAGGTCCCTCTGGAAACACCATATATTTT
few | TRBJ1-3 | TRBV9 | NA | CASSALRGEGRGNTIYF | TGTGCCAGCAGCGCATTGCGTGGGGAGGGGCGGGGAAACACCATATATTTT
once | TRBJ1-1 | TRBV18 | NA | CASSVGGLQGRTEAFF | TGTGCCAGCTCGGTGGGAGGGCTCCAGGGGAGGACTGAAGCTTTCTTT
NA | TRBJ1-2 | TRBV9 | TRBD1 | CASSVEGTAYTF | TGTGCCAGCAGCGTAGAAGGGACAGCCTACACCTTC
NA | TRBJ2-2 | TRBV5-8 | NA | CASRRPNPNTGELFF | TGTGCCAGCAGAAGACCGAACCCGAACACCGGGGAGCTGTTTTTT
NA | TRBJ2-3 | TRBV7-2 | NA | CASSLGDVPDTQYF | TGTGCCAGCAGCTTAGGGGATGTTCCAGATACGCAGTATTTT
NA | TRBJ1-2 | TRBV30 | TRBD1 | CAWSRTGGYGYTF | TGTGCCTGGAGTCGCACAGGGGGCTATGGCTACACCTTC
once | TRBJ1-2 | TRBV27 | TRBD1 | CASSSLSGTELNYGYTF | TGTGCCAGCAGTTCCCTGTCCGGGACAGAGCTTAACTATGGCTACACCTTC
NA | TRBJ2-3 | TRBV19 | TRBD2 | CASQPKTSGVTDTQYF | TGTGCCAGTCAGCCGAAGACTAGCGGGGTCACAGATACGCAGTATTTT
many | TRBJ1-1 | TRBV5-8 | NA | CASSFGRAFF | TGTGCCAGCAGCTTTGGGAGGGCTTTCTTT
NA | TRBJ1-3 | TRBV28 | NA | CASSPPFAGAGNTIYF | TGTGCCAGCAGTCCCCCCTTTGCAGGGGCTGGAAACACCATATATTTT
NA | TRBJ2-1 | TRBV11-1 | NA | CASSLDRVNEQFF | TGTGCCAGCAGCTTAGATAGGGTCAATGAGCAGTTCTTC
NA | TRBJ1-2 | TRBV7-8 | NA | CASTRLIRQVNYGYTF | TGTGCCAGCACACGACTCATTAGACAAGTTAACTATGGCTACACCTTC
once | TRBJ2-7 | TRBV9 | TRBD2 | CASSVAGGSLGEQYF | TGTGCCAGCAGCGTAGCGGGGGGGTCGCTTGGCGAGCAGTACTTC
NA | TRBJ1-3 | TRBV30 | NA | CAWTPGISGNTIYF | TGTGCCTGGACCCCAGGGATCTCTGGAAACACCATATATTTT
NA | TRBJ2-4 | TRBV28 | NA | CASSLPGSAKNIQYF | TGTGCCAGCAGTTTACCGGGGTCAGCCAAAAACATTCAGTACTTC
NA | TRBJ2-1 | TRBV7-9 | TRBD2 | CASSPTGTSSMEQFF | TGTGCCAGCAGCCCCACCGGGACTAGCTCGATGGAGCAGTTCTTC
NA | TRBJ2-1 | TRBV5-1 | TRBD1 | CASSPPGQWGNEQFF | TGCGCCAGCAGCCCTCCGGGACAGTGGGGCAATGAGCAGTTCTTC
NA | TRBJ2-7 | TRBV28 | NA | CASSFGGPYEQYF | TGTGCCAGCAGTTTCGGGGGCCCCTACGAGCAGTACTTC
NA | TRBJ2-5 | TRBV12-3/TRBV12-4 | TRBD2 | CASSGGAWETQYF | TGTGCCAGCAGCGGGGGGGCCTGGGAGACCCAGTACTTC
NA | TRBJ1-5 | TRBV30 | NA | CAWSKGGNQPQHF | TGTGCCTGGAGTAAGGGCGGAAATCAGCCCCAGCATTTT
NA | TRBJ2-4 | TRBV27 | NA | CASSFLGQGGHIQYF | TGTGCCAGCAGTTTTTTAGGGCAGGGGGGCCACATTCAGTACTTC
NA | TRBJ1-3 | TRBV18 | TRBD1 | CASSPPVKGGKFASGNTIYF | TGTGCCAGCTCACCACCGGTGAAAGGGGGCAAGTTTGCATCTGGAAACACCATATATTTT
NA | TRBJ2-7 | TRBV19 | NA | CASSTYGGDSYEQYF | TGTGCCAGTAGTACTTATGGTGGGGACTCCTACGAGCAGTACTTC
NA | TRBJ1-1 | TRBV10-1 | NA | CASLRGTEAFF | TGCGCCAGCCTTAGGGGGACTGAAGCTTTCTTT
NA | TRBJ1-4 | TRBV30 | TRBD1 | CAWSVRGPEKLFF | TGTGCCTGGAGTGTCAGGGGGCCTGAAAAACTGTTTTTT
NA | TRBJ1-2 | TRBV30 | NA | CAWSVSGGHYGYTF | TGTGCCTGGAGTGTATCCGGGGGTCACTATGGCTACACCTTC
once | TRBJ2-7 | TRBV30 | NA | CAWSRRNFYEQYF | TGTGCCTGGAGTCGTCGGAACTTCTACGAGCAGTACTTC
NA | TRBJ2-7 | TRBV28 | TRBD1 | CASSFGGQGLREQYF | TGTGCCAGCAGTTTTGGGGGACAGGGGCTTAGGGAGCAGTACTTC
once | TRBJ1-2 | TRBV11-2 | NA | CASSLGYGYTF | TGTGCCAGCAGCTTAGGATATGGCTACACCTTC
NA | TRBJ1-5 | TRBV28 | TRBD1 | CASSRRGFRGLDQPQHF | TGTGCCAGCAGCCGACGGGGCTTCAGGGGGCTCGATCAGCCCCAGCATTTT
NA | TRBJ2-3 | TRBV2 | NA | CASTPGPAQYF | TGTGCCAGCACCCCAGGGCCGGCGCAGTATTTT
NA | TRBJ1-1 | TRBV7-6 | NA | CASSLVRGFAAEAFF | TGTGCCAGCAGCTTAGTCAGGGGATTTGCGGCTGAAGCTTTCTTT